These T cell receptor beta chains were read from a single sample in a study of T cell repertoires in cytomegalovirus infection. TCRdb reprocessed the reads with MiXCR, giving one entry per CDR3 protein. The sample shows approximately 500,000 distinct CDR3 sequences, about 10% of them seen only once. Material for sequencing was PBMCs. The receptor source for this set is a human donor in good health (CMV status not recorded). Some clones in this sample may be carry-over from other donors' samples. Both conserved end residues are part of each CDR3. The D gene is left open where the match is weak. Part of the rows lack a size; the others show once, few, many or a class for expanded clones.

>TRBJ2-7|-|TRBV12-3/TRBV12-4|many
TGTGCCAGCAGTCCCTATACCGAGCAGTACTTC
CASSPYTEQYF
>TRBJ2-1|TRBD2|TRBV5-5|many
TGTGCCAGCAGCTGGGCCTTGACTAGCGGGGGTTACAATGAGCAGTTCTTC
CASSWALTSGGYNEQFF
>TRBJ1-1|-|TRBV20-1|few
TGCAGTGCCCTCGGCAACACTGAAGCTTTCTTT
CSALGNTEAFF
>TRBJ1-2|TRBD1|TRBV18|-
TGTGCCAGCTCACCGGACAGGGCTTCAAGGGGCTACACCTTC
CASSPDRASRGYTF
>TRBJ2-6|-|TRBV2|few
TGTGCCAGCTCTACAGGGCCCGAAGGGGCCAACGTCCTGACTTTC
CASSTGPEGANVLTF
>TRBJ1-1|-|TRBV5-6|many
TGTGCCAGCTGGGAGGGCACTGAAGCTTTCTTT
CASWEGTEAFF
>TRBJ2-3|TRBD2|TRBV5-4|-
TGTGCCAGCAGGGATCTAGCGGGGGGGCGAGGAGATACGCAGTATTTT
CASRDLAGGRGDTQYF
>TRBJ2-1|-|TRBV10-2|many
TGCGCCAGCAGTGAGTCAATAGGGTGGAATGAGCAGTTCTTC
CASSESIGWNEQFF
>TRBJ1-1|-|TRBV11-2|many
TGTGCCAGCAGCTTATGGGCGAGAGGGCGTCACACTGAAGCTTTCTTT
CASSLWARGRHTEAFF
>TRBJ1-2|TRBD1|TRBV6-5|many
TGTGCCAGCAGGACGACAGGGGGATCCTATGGCTACACCTTC
CASRTTGGSYGYTF
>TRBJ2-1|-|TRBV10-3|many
TGTGCCATCAGTGAGTACTCGGGAGCCAACAATGAGCAGTTCTTC
CAISEYSGANNEQFF
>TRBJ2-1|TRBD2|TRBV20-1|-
TGCAGTGCTTATGGAGCGGGGGGGAGAATCTCCTACAATGAGCAGTTCTTC
CSAYGAGGRISYNEQFF
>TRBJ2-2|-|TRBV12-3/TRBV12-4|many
TGTGCCAGCATCCTAGAGGCCAGGGGTAACACCGGGGAGCTGTTTTTT
CASILEARGNTGELFF
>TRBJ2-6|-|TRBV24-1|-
TGTGCCACCAGTGCCCGCATCTTCACTGGGGCCAACGTCCTGACTTTC
CATSARIFTGANVLTF
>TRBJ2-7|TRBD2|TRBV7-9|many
TGTGCCAGCAGCCCGCGGACTAGCGGGGGTAGCTCCTACGAGCAGTACTTC
CASSPRTSGGSSYEQYF
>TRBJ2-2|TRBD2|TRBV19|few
TGTGCCAGTAGTCGGGGACTAGCGGGGCCGAACACCGGGGAGCTGTTTTTT
CASSRGLAGPNTGELFF
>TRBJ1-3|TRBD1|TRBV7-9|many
TGTGCCAGCAGCTTGGACAGGGAGACTGGAAACACCATATATTTT
CASSLDRETGNTIYF
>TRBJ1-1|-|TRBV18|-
TGTGCCAGCTCACCGGCTGCAGGGTCCGAAGCTTTCTTT
CASSPAAGSEAFF
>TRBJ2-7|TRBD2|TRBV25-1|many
TGTGCCAGCAGTGATACTAGCGGGAGGACGGAGCAGTACTTC
CASSDTSGRTEQYF
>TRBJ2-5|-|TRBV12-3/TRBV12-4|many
TGTGCCAGCAGTTTTCAAAGGGGCCAGACCCAGTACTTC
CASSFQRGQTQYF
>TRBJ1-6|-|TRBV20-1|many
TGCAGTGCTAGAGATAGCGGTGGCACCTCATATAATTCACCCCTCCACTTT
CSARDSGGTSYNSPLHF
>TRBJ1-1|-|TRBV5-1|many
TGCGCCAGCAGCGTTGAGGTGAGCACTGAAGCTTTCTTT
CASSVEVSTEAFF
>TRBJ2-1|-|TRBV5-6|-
TGTGCCAGCAGCTTGGTGCGGGCCTCCTACAATGAGCAGTTCTTC
CASSLVRASYNEQFF